This is a list of T cell receptor beta chains from one sample in a study of molecular identifiers for immune sequencing clone quantification. TCRdb independently ran MiXCR on the PCR reads; one entry per CDR3 protein. The data contain 97,000 or so distinct CDR3 sequences, about a third of them singletons. The sample consisted of naive CD8+ T cells from blood, with Jurkat cell RNA spiked in. The receptors originated from a human donor in good health. Some libraries in this study had Jurkat cell RNA spiked in. The CDR3 runs from the conserved cysteine through the conserved F or W. Each record gives: clone size, D gene, J gene, V gene, CDR3 protein, CDR3 DNA. A D gene is named only where the DNA matches it firmly. The size of a clone is reported for some rows only, either as once, few or many, or as a class for expanded clones.

few,.,TRBJ1-1,TRBV27,CASSLPGAGSEAFF,TGTGCCAGCAGTTTACCTGGAGCGGGATCTGAAGCTTTCTTT
few,.,TRBJ1-1,TRBV6-5,CASSYSAGTEAFF,TGTGCCAGCAGTTACTCGGCTGGCACTGAAGCTTTCTTT
few,.,TRBJ2-7,TRBV19,CASSIVTGSEQYF,TGTGCCAGTAGTATAGTTACAGGGTCCGAGCAGTACTTC
.,.,TRBJ2-3,TRBV7-9,CASSTPGTPTSTDTQYF,TGTGCCAGCAGCACCCCCGGGACACCTACTAGCACAGATACGCAGTATTTT
.,.,TRBJ2-2,TRBV12-3/TRBV12-4,CAGLSGLGGELFF,TGTGCCGGTCTAAGTGGATTAGGCGGGGAGCTGTTTTTT
few,TRBD2,TRBJ2-7,TRBV7-2,CASSSYPSATSGRAYEQYF,TGTGCCAGCAGCTCCTACCCCTCTGCAACTAGCGGGAGGGCCTACGAGCAGTACTTC
.,TRBD1,TRBJ2-1,TRBV7-9,CAGSGGTGTYNEQFF,TGTGCCGGATCAGGGGGGACAGGTACCTACAATGAGCAGTTCTTC
many,TRBD1,TRBJ2-2,TRBV28,CASTSVSDRDPGELFF,TGTGCCAGCACCTCCGTTAGCGACAGGGATCCCGGGGAGCTGTTTTTT
.,TRBD2,TRBJ2-5,TRBV9,CASSESGSEETQYF,TGTGCCAGCAGCGAGAGCGGGAGTGAGGAGACCCAGTACTTC
.,.,TRBJ2-2,TRBV7-6,CASMGSNTGELFF,TGTGCCAGCATGGGGTCGAACACCGGGGAGCTGTTTTTT
.,TRBD2,TRBJ2-5,TRBV7-9,CASSPRTSGRAVETQYF,TGTGCCAGCAGCCCTAGGACTAGCGGGAGGGCTGTAGAGACCCAGTACTTC
many,.,TRBJ2-7,TRBV5-6,CASSPTPGAERSKEQYF,TGTGCCAGCAGCCCAACCCCAGGCGCAGAGCGCTCGAAGGAGCAGTACTTC
few,TRBD2,TRBJ2-3,TRBV7-2,CASSLSGRDTDTQYF,TGTGCCAGCAGCCTCAGCGGGAGAGACACAGATACGCAGTATTTT
few,TRBD2,TRBJ2-2,TRBV2,CATMTSSTGELFF,TGTGCCACTATGACTAGCTCCACCGGGGAGCTGTTTTTT
few,.,TRBJ1-5,TRBV9,CASSVGASDLQPQHF,TGTGCCAGCAGCGTAGGGGCCTCCGATTTGCAGCCCCAGCATTTT
many,.,TRBJ2-7,TRBV7-2,CASSFGLPGHEQYF,TGTGCCAGCAGCTTTGGACTACCCGGCCACGAGCAGTACTTC
few,TRBD1,TRBJ2-2,TRBV7-8,CASSPGQSNGELFF,TGTGCCAGCAGCCCGGGACAGTCGAACGGGGAGCTGTTTTTT
few,.,TRBJ2-7,TRBV27,CASSGDPLGEQYF,TGTGCCAGCAGCGGGGACCCTCTCGGGGAGCAGTACTTC
many,.,TRBJ2-2,TRBV7-2,CASSLEVVGELFF,TGTGCCAGCAGCTTAGAGGTTGTCGGGGAGCTGTTTTTT
many,TRBD1,TRBJ1-2,TRBV12-3/TRBV12-4,CASSPGTGGHGYTF,TGTGCCAGCAGTCCCGGGACAGGGGGCCATGGCTACACCTTC